This entry features one T cell receptor (beta chain) sequence. This record belongs to a study of control samples from healthy donors and cancer patients. Generated by immunoSEQ multiplex PCR, the TCRdb table keeps only in-frame clones and is missing some. The sample consists of 160,000 or so clones, roughly 90% of them appearing once. The CDR3 has 17 amino acids. V is TRBV12-2 and J is TRBJ1-5. TRBV12-2 is noted as a pseudogene. Sequencing used blood. The clonotype comes from a woman between 25 and 40 years old in good health. The CDR3 loop reads CASRLARGDGFNQPQHF. The CDR3 DNA is TGTGCAAGTCGCTTAGCGAGAGGGGACGGATTCAATCAGCCCCAGCATTTT.